This TCR beta chain is drawn from a study of T cells in Graves' hyperthyroidism and ophthalmopathy. Findings and limits, study-wide: Blood shared most expanded thyroid clonotypes above 0.001. Ophthalmopathy was separated from stable hyperthyroidism by a 13 V-J model.

Points on this clonotype: Its target is not known.

Germline CDR1 SGHRS, CDR2 YFSETQ. The CDR3 is 15 amino acids. Deletions cut 0 bases from V and 2 bases from J, with 10 bases between. Diagnostic assessment was based on clinical symptoms, serum thyroxine and TRAb, thyroid ultrasound and orbital computed tomography. RNA transcripts were the template for amplifying TCR beta CDR3 regions. An initial round of RT-PCR targeting the TCR CDR3 relied on the HTBI primer set. In TCRdb, the multiplex PCR reads were re-called with MiXCR into one record per CDR3 protein. Among around 660,000 distinct CDR3 sequences listed, 45% were seen once. The sequenced sample was peripheral blood or thyroid tissue (not recorded which). The sequence was collected from an adult man with Graves' disease, either hyperthyroidism or ophthalmopathy (not recorded which). The chain has TRBV5-1 and TRBJ2-3; D uncertain. CDR3 nucleotide sequence: TGCGCCAGCAGCTTGGGTTCAGGCAACACAGATACGCAGTATTTT. Translated: CASSLGSGNTDTQYF.